This entry concerns a single T cell receptor beta chain. The antigen is unknown. It was genomic DNA that served as the template for profiling TCR beta VDJ and CDR3. TCRdb re-called the reads with MiXCR, one entry per CDR3 protein. The sample shows approximately 150,000 distinct CDR3 sequences, under 55% of them seen only once. This specimen comes from a study of CD8+CD57+ T cells in acquired aplastic anemia. Study summary: Mean yield of DNA from sorted CD4+ and CD8+ cells was 3.2 ug.

Study-level findings and limits: Common to patients and controls were twenty-nine CD8+ CDR3 sequences.

Patients selected for sequencing had displayed CD8+CD57+ cell expansion by flow cytometry. None of the patients had been given any therapy when their blood was sampled. CDR3 length: 18 amino acids. V lost 2 bases, J lost 8 bases, and 11 bases stayed unmatched. Germline lookup yields CDR1 WNHNN and CDR2 SYGVQD (reference sequence). The sample comprised sorted CD4+, CD8+, or CD8+CD57+ T cells (not recorded which) from PBMCs. The receptor was isolated from a human donor with aplastic anemia. V usage is TRBV10-1 and J usage is TRBJ2-2, with 13 bases fitting TRBD2. The CDR3 sequence: CASSEGLAGVGSLGELFF. CDR3 nucleotides: TGCGCCAGCAGTGAGGGACTAGCGGGAGTCGGAAGTTTAGGGGAGCTGTTTTTT.